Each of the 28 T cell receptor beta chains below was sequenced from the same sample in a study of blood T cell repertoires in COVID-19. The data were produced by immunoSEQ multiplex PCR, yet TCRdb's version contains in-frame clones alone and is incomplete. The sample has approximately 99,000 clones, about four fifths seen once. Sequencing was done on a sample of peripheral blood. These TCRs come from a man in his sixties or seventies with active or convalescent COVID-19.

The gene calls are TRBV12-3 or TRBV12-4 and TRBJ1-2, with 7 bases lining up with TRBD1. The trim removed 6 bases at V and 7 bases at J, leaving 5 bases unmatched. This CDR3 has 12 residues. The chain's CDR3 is CASRTTGLGYTF. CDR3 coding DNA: TGTGCCAGCAGGACGACAGGGCTTGGCTACACCTTC.

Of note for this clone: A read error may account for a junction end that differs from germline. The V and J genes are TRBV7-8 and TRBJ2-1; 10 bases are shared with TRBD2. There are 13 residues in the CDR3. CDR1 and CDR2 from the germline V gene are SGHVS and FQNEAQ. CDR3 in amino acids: CASSAQGAGGLLF. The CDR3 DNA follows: TGTGCCAGCAGCGCTCAGGGAGCGGGGGGGCTCCTCTTC.

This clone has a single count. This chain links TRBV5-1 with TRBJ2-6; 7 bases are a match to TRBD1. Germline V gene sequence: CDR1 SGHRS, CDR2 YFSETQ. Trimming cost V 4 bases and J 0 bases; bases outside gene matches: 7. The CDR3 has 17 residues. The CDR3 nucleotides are TGCGCCAGCAGCCCACAGGGGACCACCTCTGGGGCCAACGTCCTGACTTTC. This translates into CASSPQGTTSGANVLTF.

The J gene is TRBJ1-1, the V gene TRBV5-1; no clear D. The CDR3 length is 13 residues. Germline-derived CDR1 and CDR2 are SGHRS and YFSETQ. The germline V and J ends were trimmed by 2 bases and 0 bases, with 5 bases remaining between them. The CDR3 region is CASSFIVNTEAFF. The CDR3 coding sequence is TGCGCCAGCAGCTTTATCGTGAACACTGAAGCTTTCTTT.

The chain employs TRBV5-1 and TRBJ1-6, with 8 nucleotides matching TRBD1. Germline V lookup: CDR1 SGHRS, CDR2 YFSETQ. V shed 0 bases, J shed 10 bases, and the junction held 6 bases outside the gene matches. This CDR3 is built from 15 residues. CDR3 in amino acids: CASSLEGDRGSPLHF. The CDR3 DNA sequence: TGCGCCAGCAGCTTGGAGGGCGACAGGGGCTCACCCCTCCACTTT.

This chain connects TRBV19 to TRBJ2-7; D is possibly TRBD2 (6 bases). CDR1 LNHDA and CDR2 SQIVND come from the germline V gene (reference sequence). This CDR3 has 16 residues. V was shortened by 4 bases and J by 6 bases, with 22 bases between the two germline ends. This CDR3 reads CASSTDTGRGTSEQYF. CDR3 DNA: TGTGCCAGTAGTACTGATACGGGACGGGGGACCTCCGAGCAGTACTTC.

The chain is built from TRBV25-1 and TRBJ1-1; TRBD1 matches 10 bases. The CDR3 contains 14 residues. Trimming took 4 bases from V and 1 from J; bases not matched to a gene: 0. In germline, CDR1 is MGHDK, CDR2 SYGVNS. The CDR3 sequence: CASSGDRGNTEAFF. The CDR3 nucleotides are TGTGCCAGCAGTGGGGACAGGGGGAACACTGAAGCTTTCTTT. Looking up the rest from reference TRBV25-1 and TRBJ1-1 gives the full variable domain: EADIYQTPRYLVIGTGKKITLECSQTMGHDKMYWYQQDPGMELHLIHYSYGVNSTEKGDLSSESTVSRIRTEHFPLTLESARPSHTSQYLCASSGDRGNTEAFFGQGTRLTVV.

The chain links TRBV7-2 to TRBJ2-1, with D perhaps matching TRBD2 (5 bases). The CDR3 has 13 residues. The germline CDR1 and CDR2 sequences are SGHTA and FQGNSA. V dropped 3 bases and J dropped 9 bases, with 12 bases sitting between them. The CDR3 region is CASSLRGPSEQFF. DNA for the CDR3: TGTGCCAGCAGCTTGAGAGGGCCCTCTGAGCAGTTCTTC.

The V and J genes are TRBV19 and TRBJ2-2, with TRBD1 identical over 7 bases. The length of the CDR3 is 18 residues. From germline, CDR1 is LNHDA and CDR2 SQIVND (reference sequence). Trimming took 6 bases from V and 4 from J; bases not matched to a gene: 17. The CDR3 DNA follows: TGTGCCAGTAGCTTCACCTGGAGACAGGGCAGGGGCACCGGGGAGCTGTTTTTT. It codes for CASSFTWRQGRGTGELFF.

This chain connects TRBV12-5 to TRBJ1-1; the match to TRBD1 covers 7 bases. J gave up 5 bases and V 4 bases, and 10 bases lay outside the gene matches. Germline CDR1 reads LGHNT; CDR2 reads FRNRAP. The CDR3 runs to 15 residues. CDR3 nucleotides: TGTGCTAGTGGTTCCCGAGGGGGCCTAGAGACTGAAGCTTTCTTT. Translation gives CASGSRGGLETEAFF.

The CDR3 reads CASSRPGGAYTGELFF. The CDR3 DNA reads TGTGCCAGCAGCCGACCGGGGGGGGCGTACACCGGGGAGCTGTTTTTT. The chain is built from TRBV4-2 and TRBJ2-2; TRBD2 agrees at 8 bases. With V trimmed by 4 bases and J by 3 bases, 7 bases remained unmatched. The CDR3 sequence is 16 residues long. Germline V gene sequence: CDR1 LGHNA, CDR2 YNFKEQ.

CDR3 sequence: CASSIRQGSFNEQFF. The CDR3 bases are TGTGCCAGTAGTATAAGACAGGGGTCGTTCAATGAGCAGTTCTTC. The chain links TRBV19 to TRBJ2-1; TRBD1 matches 8 bases. CDR3 size: 15 residues. J was trimmed by 6 bases and V by 2 bases; bases with no gene match: 6. CDR1 and CDR2 from the germline V gene are LNHDA and SQIVND (reference sequence).

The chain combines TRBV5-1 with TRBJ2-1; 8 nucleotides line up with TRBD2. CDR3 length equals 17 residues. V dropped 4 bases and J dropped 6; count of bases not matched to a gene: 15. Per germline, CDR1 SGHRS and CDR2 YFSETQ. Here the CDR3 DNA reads TGCGCCAGCAGCGGCACCGTCGGGGGGGGCGCGGGCAATGAGCAGTTCTTC. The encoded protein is CASSGTVGGGAGNEQFF.

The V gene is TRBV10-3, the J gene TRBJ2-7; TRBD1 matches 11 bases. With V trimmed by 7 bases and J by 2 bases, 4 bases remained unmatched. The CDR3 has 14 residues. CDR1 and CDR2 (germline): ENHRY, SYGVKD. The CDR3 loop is CAITGTGGTYEQYF. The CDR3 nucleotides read TGTGCCATCACCGGGACAGGGGGGACCTACGAGCAGTACTTC.

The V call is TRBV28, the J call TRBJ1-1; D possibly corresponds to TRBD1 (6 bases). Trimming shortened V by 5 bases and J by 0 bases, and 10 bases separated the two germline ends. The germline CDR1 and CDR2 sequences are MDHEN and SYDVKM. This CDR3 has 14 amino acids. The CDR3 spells CASSLGTLNTEAFF. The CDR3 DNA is TGTGCCAGCAGTCTCGGGACATTGAACACTGAAGCTTTCTTT.

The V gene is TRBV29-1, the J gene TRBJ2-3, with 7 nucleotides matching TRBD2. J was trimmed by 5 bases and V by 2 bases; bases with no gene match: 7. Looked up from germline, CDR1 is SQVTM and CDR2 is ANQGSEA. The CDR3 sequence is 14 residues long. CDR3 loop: CSVEPAGVGDTQYF. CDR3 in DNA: TGCAGCGTTGAACCCGCGGGGGTTGGAGATACGCAGTATTTT.

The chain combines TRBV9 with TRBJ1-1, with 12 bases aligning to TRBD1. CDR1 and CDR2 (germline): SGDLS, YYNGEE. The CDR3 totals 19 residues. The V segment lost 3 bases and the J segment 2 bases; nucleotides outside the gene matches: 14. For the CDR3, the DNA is TGTGCCAGCAGCGCCCCCATGGGGACAGGGGGCCGTTCAAACACTGAAGCTTTCTTT. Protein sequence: CASSAPMGTGGRSNTEAFF.

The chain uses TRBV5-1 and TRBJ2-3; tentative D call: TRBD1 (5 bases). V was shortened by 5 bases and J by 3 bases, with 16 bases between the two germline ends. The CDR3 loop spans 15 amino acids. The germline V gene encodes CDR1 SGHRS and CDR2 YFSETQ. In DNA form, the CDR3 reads TGCGCCAGCAGTCGGCAGGGAAGTGGAACAGATACGCAGTATTTT. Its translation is CASSRQGSGTDTQYF.

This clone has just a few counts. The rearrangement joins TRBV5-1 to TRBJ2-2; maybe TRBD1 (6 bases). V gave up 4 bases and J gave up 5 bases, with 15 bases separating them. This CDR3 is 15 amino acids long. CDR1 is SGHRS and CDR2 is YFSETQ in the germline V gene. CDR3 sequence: CASSRDAGETGELFF. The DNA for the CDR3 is TGCGCCAGCAGCCGGGACGCAGGGGAGACCGGGGAGCTGTTTTTT. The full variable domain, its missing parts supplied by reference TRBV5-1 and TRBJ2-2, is KAGVTQTPRYLIKTRGQQVTLSCSPISGHRSVSWYQQTPGQGLQFLFEYFSETQRNKGNFPGRFSGRQFSNSRSEMNVSTLELGDSALYLCASSRDAGETGELFFGEGSRLTVL.

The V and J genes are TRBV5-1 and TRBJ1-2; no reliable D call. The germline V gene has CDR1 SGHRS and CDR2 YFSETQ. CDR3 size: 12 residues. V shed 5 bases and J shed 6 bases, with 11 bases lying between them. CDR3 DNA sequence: TGCGCCAGCAGTTATGACATTAATGGCTACACCTTC. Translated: CASSYDINGYTF.

The CDR3 coding sequence is TGTGCCAGCAGCCCGCGACAGGGGGTGGCCTACGAGCAGTACTTC. This gives the protein CASSPRQGVAYEQYF. The rearrangement joins TRBV5-4 to TRBJ2-7, with 9 bases lining up with TRBD1. J gave up 2 bases and V 4 bases, and 7 bases lay outside the gene matches. The CDR3 has 15 residues. Germline V gene sequence: CDR1 SGHNT, CDR2 YYREEE (reference sequence).

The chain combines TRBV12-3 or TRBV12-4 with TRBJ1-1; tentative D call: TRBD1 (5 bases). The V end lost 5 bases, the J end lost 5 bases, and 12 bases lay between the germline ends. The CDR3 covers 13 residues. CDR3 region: CASSNLRDTEAFF. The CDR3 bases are TGTGCCAGCAGTAACCTCAGGGATACTGAAGCTTTCTTT.

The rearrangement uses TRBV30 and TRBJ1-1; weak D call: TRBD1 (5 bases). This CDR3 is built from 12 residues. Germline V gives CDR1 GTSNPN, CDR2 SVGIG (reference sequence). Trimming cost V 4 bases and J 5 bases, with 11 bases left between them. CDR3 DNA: TGTGCCTGGAACCCGGGGGTGACTGAAGCTTTCTTT. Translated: CAWNPGVTEAFF. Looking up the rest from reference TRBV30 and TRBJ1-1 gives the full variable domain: SQTIHQWPATLVQPVGSPLSLECTVEGTSNPNLYWYRQAAGRGLQLLFYSVGIGQISSEVPQNLSASRPQDRQFILSSKKLLLSDSGFYLCAWNPGVTEAFFGQGTRLTVV.

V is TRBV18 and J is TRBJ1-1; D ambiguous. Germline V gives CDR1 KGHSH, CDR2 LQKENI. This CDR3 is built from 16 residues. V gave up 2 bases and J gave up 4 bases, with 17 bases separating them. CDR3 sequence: CASSPVVVPTGTEAFF. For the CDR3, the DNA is TGTGCCAGCTCACCAGTGGTGGTTCCCACGGGCACTGAAGCTTTCTTT.

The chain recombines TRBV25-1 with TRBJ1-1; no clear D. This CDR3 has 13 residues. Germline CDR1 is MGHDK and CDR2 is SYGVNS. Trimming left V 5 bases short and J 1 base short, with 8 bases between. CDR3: CASSPQKNTEAFF. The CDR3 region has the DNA TGTGCCAGCAGTCCCCAGAAGAACACTGAAGCTTTCTTT. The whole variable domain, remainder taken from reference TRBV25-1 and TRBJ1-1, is EADIYQTPRYLVIGTGKKITLECSQTMGHDKMYWYQQDPGMELHLIHYSYGVNSTEKGDLSSESTVSRIRTEHFPLTLESARPSHTSQYLCASSPQKNTEAFFGQGTRLTVV.

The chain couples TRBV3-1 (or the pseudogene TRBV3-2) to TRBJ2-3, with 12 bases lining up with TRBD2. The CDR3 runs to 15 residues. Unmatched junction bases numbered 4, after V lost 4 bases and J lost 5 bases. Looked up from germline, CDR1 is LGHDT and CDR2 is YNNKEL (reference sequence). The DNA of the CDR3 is TGTGCCAGCAGCCGACTAGCGGGGGCCATAGATACGCAGTATTTT. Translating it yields CASSRLAGAIDTQYF.

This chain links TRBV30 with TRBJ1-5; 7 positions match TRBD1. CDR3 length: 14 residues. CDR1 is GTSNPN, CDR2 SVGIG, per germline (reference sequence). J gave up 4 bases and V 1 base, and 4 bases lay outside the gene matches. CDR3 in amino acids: CAWSEGTVNQPQHF. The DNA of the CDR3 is TGTGCCTGGAGTGAAGGGACAGTTAATCAGCCCCAGCATTTT.

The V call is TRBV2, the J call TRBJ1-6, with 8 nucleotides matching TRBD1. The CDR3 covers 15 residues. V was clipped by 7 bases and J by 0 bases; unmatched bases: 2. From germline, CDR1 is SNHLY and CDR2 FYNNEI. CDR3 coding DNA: TGTGCCAGCAAAGGACAGGGCTCCTATAATTCACCCCTCCACTTT. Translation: CASKGQGSYNSPLHF.